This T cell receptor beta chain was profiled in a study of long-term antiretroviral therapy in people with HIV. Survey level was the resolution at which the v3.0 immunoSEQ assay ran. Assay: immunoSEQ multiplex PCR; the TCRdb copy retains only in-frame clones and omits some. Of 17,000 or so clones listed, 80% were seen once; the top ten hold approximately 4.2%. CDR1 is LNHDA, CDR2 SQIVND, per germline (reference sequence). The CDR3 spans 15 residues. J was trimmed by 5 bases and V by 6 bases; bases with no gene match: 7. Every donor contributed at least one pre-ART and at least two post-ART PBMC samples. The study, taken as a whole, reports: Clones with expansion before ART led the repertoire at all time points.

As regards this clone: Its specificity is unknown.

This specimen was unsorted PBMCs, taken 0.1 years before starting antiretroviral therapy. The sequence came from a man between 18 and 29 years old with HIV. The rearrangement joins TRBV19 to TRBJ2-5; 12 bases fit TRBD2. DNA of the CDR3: TGTGCCAGTAGCAACGGACTAGCGGGGTGGGAGACCCAGTACTTC. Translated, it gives CASSNGLAGWETQYF.